This TCR beta chain was retrieved from a study of cytomegalovirus exposure and HLA in healthy donors. Study overall: An earlier analysis found some 120 million unique TCR beta sequences from about 190 million T cells.

This PCR relied on a set of 60 Vbeta primers and 13 Jbeta primers. This table comes from immunoSEQ multiplex PCR, and its TCRdb copy is limited to in-frame clones, with some not included. Among under 70,000 clones listed, approximately 67% were seen once. The V end lost 6 bases, the J end lost 5 bases, and 13 bases lay between the germline ends. Germline CDR1 and CDR2: MNHEY and SVGAGI. The CDR3 covers 14 residues. A word on this clone: Its matching antigen is unknown.

Study-wide findings and caveats: By HLA locus, TCR association rates varied in a later analysis, with DRB1 showing the most and HLA-C the fewest.

Material for sequencing was PBMCs. The receptor was isolated from a woman in her 30s in good health and CMV-seronegative. The V call is TRBV6-5, the J call TRBJ2-2; possible D gene TRBD1, 7 bases. Written as DNA, the CDR3 is TGTGCCAGCAGAAAGGAGGGGGCAACCGGGGAGCTGTTTTTT. Translation: CASRKEGATGELFF.